One and the same sample provided the 32 T cell receptor beta chains below, sequenced in a study of blood T cell repertoires in COVID-19. The data were produced by immunoSEQ multiplex PCR, yet TCRdb's version contains in-frame clones alone and is incomplete. The repertoire consists of around 40,000 clones, with 80% to 95% occurring once and the leading ten covering about 5.5%. The sample taken for sequencing was peripheral blood. These receptors all come from a woman of 80 years or more with acute or convalescent COVID-19.

The J gene is TRBJ2-7, the V gene TRBV7-9; tentatively, D is TRBD2 (5 bases). V was clipped by 2 bases and J by 5 bases, with 13 bases between them. The CDR3 contains 14 residues. From germline, CDR1 is SEHNR and CDR2 FQNEAQ (reference sequence). The CDR3 region is CASSLFRGFDEQYF. CDR3 in DNA: TGTGCCAGCAGCTTATTTCGGGGATTCGACGAGCAGTACTTC.

J is TRBJ2-5 and V is TRBV5-1, with 9 bases lining up with TRBD1. This CDR3 is 15 amino acids long. V gave up 2 bases and J gave up 4 bases; unmatched junction bases: 6. In germline, CDR1 is SGHRS, CDR2 YFSETQ. The CDR3 coding sequence is TGCGCCAGCAGCTTCGGGACAGGGTTAGGAGAGACCCAGTACTTC. Its translation: CASSFGTGLGETQYF.

The V call is TRBV4-1, the J call TRBJ1-5; possibly TRBD1 for D (5 bases). The CDR3 covers 20 residues. Per the germline V gene, CDR1 is MGHRA and CDR2 is YSYEKL. Trimming stripped 0 bases from V and 7 bases from J, with 28 bases between. CDR3 sequence (DNA): TGCGCCAGCAGCCAAGACCAGAGAGCTTGGGACCGAGGGAGGGACCAGCCCCAGCATTTT. Amino acid sequence: CASSQDQRAWDRGRDQPQHF.

This sequence joins TRBV7-2 and TRBJ2-7; the match to TRBD2 covers 7 bases. This CDR3 region has 14 residues. Germline CDR1 SGHTA, CDR2 FQGNSA. Trimming at V came to 4 bases and at J to 0 bases, leaving 3 bases not matched to a gene. CDR3 sequence reads: CASSSGGFSYEQYF. Here the CDR3 DNA reads TGTGCCAGCAGCTCGGGGGGTTTCTCCTACGAGCAGTACTTC.

This clone was observed a handful of times. This chain connects TRBV6-5 to TRBJ2-2, with D possibly matching TRBD2 (5 bases). Germline V gene data show CDR1 as MNHEY and CDR2 as SVGAGI. V lost 0 bases and J lost 6, with 8 bases in between. The CDR3 loop spans 14 amino acids. The CDR3 DNA sequence: TGTGCCAGCAGTTACTCATGGGGAGCCGGGGAGCTGTTTTTT. This translates into CASSYSWGAGELFF.

As DNA, the CDR3 is TGCAGCGTAACCGGGGGGTATGGCTACACCTTC. Encoded protein: CSVTGGYGYTF. This sequence joins TRBV29-1 and TRBJ1-2; possibly TRBD1 for D (5 bases). The CDR3 covers 11 residues. Trimming took 6 bases from V and 5 from J, leaving 10 bases between them. From germline, CDR1 is SQVTM and CDR2 ANQGSEA.

The chain joins TRBV5-6 to TRBJ1-6; D is perhaps TRBD1 (6 bases). The CDR3 is 17 amino acids. CDR1 is SGHDT and CDR2 is YYEEEE in the germline V gene. V lost 3 bases and J 6 bases, leaving 19 bases between the germline ends. CDR3 residues: CASSSYREVTFNSPLHF. In DNA, the CDR3 is TGTGCCAGCAGCTCGTACAGGGAAGTTACATTTAATTCACCCCTCCACTTT.

The rearrangement joins TRBV5-1 to TRBJ1-1; tentatively, D is TRBD1 (6 bases). The germline gives CDR1 SGHRS, CDR2 YFSETQ. The CDR3 is made up of 13 amino acids. Trimming left V 0 bases short and J 11 bases short, with 14 bases between. The CDR3 protein is CASSLGQGIMAFF. The CDR3, as DNA: TGCGCCAGCAGCTTGGGGCAGGGGATTATGGCTTTCTTT.

This chain connects TRBV5-1 to TRBJ1-1; D unclear. V shed 4 bases and J shed 1 base, with 5 bases lying between them. The CDR3 extends over 12 amino acids. Germline CDR1 SGHRS, CDR2 YFSETQ. The CDR3 protein is CASSPPNTEAFF. CDR3 coding DNA: TGCGCCAGCAGCCCTCCGAACACTGAAGCTTTCTTT.

The chain couples TRBV9 to TRBJ2-2; the D is unclear. This CDR3 region has 15 residues. V lost 0 bases to trimming and J lost 5 bases, with 11 bases between them. Per germline, CDR1 SGDLS and CDR2 YYNGEE. The DNA of the CDR3 is TGTGCCAGCAGCGTAGATTACAGACCAACCGGGGAGCTGTTTTTT. It is translated as CASSVDYRPTGELFF. Using reference TRBV9 and TRBJ2-2 for the parts outside the CDR3, the full variable domain is DSGVTQTPKHLITATGQRVTLRCSPRSGDLSVYWYQQSLDQGLQFLIQYYNGEERAKGNILERFSAQQFPDLHSELNLSSLELGDSALYFCASSVDYRPTGELFFGEGSRLTVL.

The genes are TRBV7-2 and TRBJ1-2; D might be TRBD1 (5 bases). The CDR3 contains 13 residues. V was trimmed by 2 bases and J by 6 bases, leaving 10 bases between them. Germline assignment: CDR1 SGHTA and CDR2 FQGNSA. In nucleotides, the CDR3 is TGTGCCAGCAGCTTACGGCAGGGCGATGGCTACACCTTC. Translation: CASSLRQGDGYTF.

The chain employs TRBV6-6 and TRBJ1-3; D uncertain. This CDR3 has 15 amino acids. Germline loops: CDR1 MNHNY, CDR2 SVGAGI (reference sequence). The V and J ends lost 5 bases and 4 bases respectively, with 15 bases between them. The CDR3 loop reads CASSPSGVDGNTIYF. The CDR3 DNA is TGTGCCAGCAGTCCCTCCGGGGTGGACGGAAACACCATATATTTT.

The CDR3 region is CASSDQGLGSPLHF. The CDR3 DNA reads as TGTGCCAGCAGTGATCAGGGGTTAGGATCACCCCTCCACTTT. The gene calls are TRBV6-1 and TRBJ1-6, with D maybe TRBD1 (6 bases). The germline gives CDR1 MNHNS, CDR2 SASEGT. Trimming left V 3 bases short and J 10 bases short, with 13 bases between. The CDR3 extends over 14 amino acids.

The gene calls are TRBV30 and TRBJ1-4; 7 bases are shared with TRBD1. CDR3 length equals 14 residues. CDR1 GTSNPN and CDR2 SVGIG come from the germline V gene (reference sequence). The J segment lost 8 bases and the V segment lost 2 bases, leaving 8 bases of the junction unmatched. Written as DNA, the CDR3 is TGTGCCTGGAGTCTGAGGACAGGCGGGGAAAAACTGTTTTTT. Protein product: CAWSLRTGGEKLFF. The full variable domain, rest sourced from reference TRBV30 and TRBJ1-4, is SQTIHQWPATLVQPVGSPLSLECTVEGTSNPNLYWYRQAAGRGLQLLFYSVGIGQISSEVPQNLSASRPQDRQFILSSKKLLLSDSGFYLCAWSLRTGGEKLFFGSGTQLSVL.

The chain couples TRBV4-1 to TRBJ1-3, with D perhaps TRBD1 (5 bases). Deletions cut 4 bases from V and 2 bases from J, with 15 bases between. The CDR3 is 16 residues long. Looked up from germline, CDR1 is MGHRA and CDR2 is YSYEKL. The CDR3 region is CASSRSRTSTGNTIYF. CDR3 nucleotide sequence: TGCGCCAGCAGCCGCAGCCGGACAAGCACTGGAAACACCATATATTTT.

The chain couples TRBV7-9 to TRBJ2-5; 11 nucleotides line up with TRBD2. The V gene's germline CDR1 is SEHNR and CDR2 FQNEAQ (reference sequence). CDR3 length: 16 amino acids. J was trimmed by 2 bases and V by 5 bases; bases with no gene match: 7. CDR3 nucleotide sequence: TGTGCCAGCAGCCTATGGGGGACTAGCGGACAAGAGACCCAGTACTTC. It specifies CASSLWGTSGQETQYF.

This chain connects TRBV29-1 to TRBJ1-1, with 8 nucleotides matching TRBD1. Losses at the gene ends were 6 bases for V and 1 base for J; bases not matched to a gene: 4. CDR3 length: 13 residues. The germline gives CDR1 SQVTM, CDR2 ANQGSEA. CDR3 sequence: CSVRQGSNTEAFF. The CDR3 bases are TGCAGCGTACGACAGGGGTCGAACACTGAAGCTTTCTTT.

The CDR3 region is CASSLTSGGPYNEQFF. As DNA, the CDR3 is TGCGCCAGCAGCCTTACTAGCGGGGGGCCATACAATGAGCAGTTCTTC. This rearrangement joins TRBV10-2 to TRBJ2-1; 12 bases agree with TRBD2. CDR1 is WSHSY and CDR2 is SAAADI in the germline V gene. V lost 6 bases to trimming and J lost 4 bases; unmatched junction nucleotides: 7. This CDR3 is built from 16 residues.

This clone has just one count. The V gene is TRBV7-9, the J gene TRBJ1-1, with 8 positions matching TRBD1. Trimming cost V 5 bases and J 1 base; bases outside gene matches: 3. Per germline, CDR1 SEHNR and CDR2 FQNEAQ (reference sequence). The CDR3 spans 14 residues. DNA for the CDR3: TGTGCCAGCAGCCTCGGACAGGGGAACACTGAAGCTTTCTTT. Protein product: CASSLGQGNTEAFF.

The chain uses TRBV18 and TRBJ2-5; D may be TRBD1 (5 bases). The germline CDR1 and CDR2 sequences are KGHSH and LQKENI. V was shortened by 2 bases and J by 0 bases, with 13 bases between the two germline ends. The CDR3 extends over 16 amino acids. CDR3 nucleotide sequence: TGTGCCAGCTCACCAAACGGACACCTGTACCAAGAGACCCAGTACTTC. Its translation: CASSPNGHLYQETQYF.

This chain links TRBV5-6 with TRBJ1-1; no clear D gene. With 2 bases removed from V and 2 bases from J, the gap between germline ends came to 10 bases. Germline CDR1 is SGHDT and CDR2 is YYEEEE. The CDR3 is 14 residues long. The CDR3, as DNA: TGTGCCAGCAGCTTTTCGGGTTCTAACACTGAAGCTTTCTTT. Amino acids: CASSFSGSNTEAFF.

CDR3 in amino acids: CASSPGQGDGYTF. The DNA for the CDR3 is TGTGCCAGCAGCCCGGGACAGGGGGACGGCTACACCTTC. V and J are TRBV7-9 and TRBJ1-2; the match to TRBD1 covers 11 bases. Germline CDR1 reads SEHNR; CDR2 reads FQNEAQ (reference sequence). The ends lost 5 bases at V and 8 bases at J; junction bases unmatched: 4. The CDR3 spans 13 residues.

The rearrangement links TRBV5-4 to TRBJ1-1; D not certain. This CDR3 has 16 residues. V gave up 4 bases and J gave up 2 bases, with 18 bases separating them. CDR1 is SGHNT and CDR2 is YYREEE in the germline V gene (reference sequence). CDR3 sequence: CASSPDGWAGNTEAFF. The CDR3 DNA reads TGTGCCAGCAGCCCTGACGGGTGGGCGGGAAACACTGAAGCTTTCTTT. Full variable domain (remainder filled in from reference TRBV5-4 and TRBJ1-1): ETGVTQSPTHLIKTRGQQVTLRCSSQSGHNTVSWYQQALGQGPQFIFQYYREEENGRGNFPPRFSGLQFPNYSSELNVNALELDDSALYLCASSPDGWAGNTEAFFGQGTRLTVV.

The V call is TRBV5-8, the J call TRBJ1-5, with D possibly being TRBD1 (6 bases). The V and J ends lost 3 bases and 11 bases respectively, with 21 bases between them. Germline-derived CDR1 and CDR2 are SGHTS and YDEGEE. The CDR3 totals 15 residues. This chain's CDR3 is CASSSSTGSFEAQHF. DNA of the CDR3: TGTGCCAGCAGCTCCTCTACAGGGAGCTTTGAGGCCCAGCATTTT.

The genes are TRBV5-4 and TRBJ2-7; D call uncertain. V shed 0 bases and J shed 2 bases, with 9 bases lying between them. The germline V gene has CDR1 SGHNT and CDR2 YYREEE (reference sequence). CDR3 size: 14 residues. CDR3: CASSLGGPAYEQYF. DNA of the CDR3: TGTGCCAGCAGCTTGGGTGGGCCTGCCTACGAGCAGTACTTC.

This clone was recorded only once. The rearrangement joins TRBV3-1 (or the pseudogene TRBV3-2) to TRBJ1-1, with D tentatively TRBD1 (5 bases). The V gene's germline CDR1 is LGHDT and CDR2 YNNKEL (reference sequence). Trimming stripped 4 bases from V and 5 bases from J, with 8 bases between. The CDR3 loop spans 12 amino acids. The CDR3 sequence is CASSRGTTEAFF. The CDR3 nucleotides are TGTGCCAGCAGCCGGGGCACAACTGAAGCTTTCTTT.

This clone was observed a handful of times. The CDR3 spells CASSLGTGEYSPLHF. The DNA for the CDR3 is TGTGCCAGCAGCTTAGGGACAGGGGAATATTCACCCCTCCACTTT. The genes are TRBV7-2 and TRBJ1-6; 9 bases map to TRBD1. Trimming took 1 base from V and 8 from J; bases not matched to a gene: 3. CDR1 is SGHTA and CDR2 is FQGNSA in the germline V gene. This CDR3 comprises 15 residues.

The rearrangement uses TRBV19 and TRBJ1-5; D is unclear. CDR3 length: 15 residues. From germline, CDR1 is LNHDA and CDR2 SQIVND (reference sequence). V lost 6 bases and J lost 0, with 12 bases in between. The CDR3 here is CASSLQHYSNQPQHF. The DNA of the CDR3 is TGTGCCAGTAGCCTACAGCATTATAGCAATCAGCCCCAGCATTTT.

This chain links TRBV30 with TRBJ2-7, with TRBD1 matching over 7 bases. J gave up 2 bases and V 0 bases, and 7 bases lay outside the gene matches. The CDR3 runs 15 residues. The germline V gene encodes CDR1 GTSNPN and CDR2 SVGIG (reference sequence). The CDR3 loop reads CAWSVLDRSPYEQYF. CDR3 nucleotides: TGTGCCTGGAGTGTATTGGACAGGAGCCCCTACGAGCAGTACTTC.

The chain has TRBV6-5 and TRBJ1-6; D unresolved. The CDR3 has 15 residues. Germline V gene sequence: CDR1 MNHEY, CDR2 SVGAGI. V lost 2 bases, J lost 9 bases, and 14 bases lay in between. CDR3 amino acids: CASSYDRDLGSPLHF. CDR3 DNA: TGTGCCAGCAGTTACGATCGGGATCTTGGTTCACCCCTCCACTTT.

The chain couples TRBV5-1 to TRBJ2-5, with 7 positions matching TRBD2. V gave up 4 bases and J gave up 4 bases; unmatched junction bases: 7. Germline values: CDR1 SGHRS, CDR2 YFSETQ. The length of the CDR3 is 14 residues. CDR3 protein: CASSLSGAGETQYF. The CDR3 nucleotides read TGCGCCAGCAGCCTAAGCGGGGCGGGAGAGACCCAGTACTTC. The full variable domain, with the rest looked up from reference TRBV5-1 and TRBJ2-5, is KAGVTQTPRYLIKTRGQQVTLSCSPISGHRSVSWYQQTPGQGLQFLFEYFSETQRNKGNFPGRFSGRQFSNSRSEMNVSTLELGDSALYLCASSLSGAGETQYFGPGTRLLVL.

The gene calls are TRBV5-1 and TRBJ2-2; D possibly corresponds to TRBD2 (5 bases). With 1 base removed from V and 5 bases from J, the gap between germline ends came to 12 bases. This CDR3 comprises 15 residues. Germline CDR1 and CDR2: SGHRS and YFSETQ. CDR3 bases: TGCGCCAGCAGCTTGTTCGGGGAAGGGACCGGGGAGCTGTTTTTT. Protein product: CASSLFGEGTGELFF.